This TCR beta chain emerged from a study of response to subunit inactivated influenza vaccine. Germline CDR1 is MNHNS and CDR2 is SASEGT. After removal of 6 bases from V and 5 bases from J, the junction contained 8 bases not matched to a gene. CDR3 length equals 14 residues. MiXCR, run by TCRdb on the RT-PCR reads, gives a single entry per CDR3 protein. The sample has around 530,000 distinct CDR3 sequences; 16% are singletons. This chain links TRBV6-1 with TRBJ1-2, with 8 positions matching TRBD1. Sequences were derived from CD4+ T cells sorted from PBMCs, sampled roughly 24 months after vaccination. The receptor comes from a man in his fifties or sixties who received an inactivated influenza vaccine. The CDR3 coding sequence is TGTGCCAGCAGCCGCGGACAGGGAACATATGGCTACACCTTC. This codes for CASSRGQGTYGYTF.